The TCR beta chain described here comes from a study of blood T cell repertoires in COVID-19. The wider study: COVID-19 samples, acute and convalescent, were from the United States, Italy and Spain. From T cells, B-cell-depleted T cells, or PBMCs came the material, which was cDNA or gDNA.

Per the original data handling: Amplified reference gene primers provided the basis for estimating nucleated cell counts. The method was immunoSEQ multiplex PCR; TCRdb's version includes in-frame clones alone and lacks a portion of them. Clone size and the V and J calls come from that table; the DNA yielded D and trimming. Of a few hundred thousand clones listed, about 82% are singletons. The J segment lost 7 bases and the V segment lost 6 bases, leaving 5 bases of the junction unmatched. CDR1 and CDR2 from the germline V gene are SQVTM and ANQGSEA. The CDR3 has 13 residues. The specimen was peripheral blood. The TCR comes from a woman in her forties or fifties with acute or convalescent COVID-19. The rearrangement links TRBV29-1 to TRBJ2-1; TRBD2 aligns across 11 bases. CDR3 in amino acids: CSVTSGSRNEQFF. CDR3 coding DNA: TGCAGCGTCACTAGCGGGAGCCGAAATGAGCAGTTCTTC.